This T cell receptor (beta chain) was profiled in a study of radiation and T cells in renal cell carcinoma. Assay used: immunoSEQ multiplex PCR; TCRdb lists only in-frame clones, some missing. The data hold 100,000 to 150,000 clones, with 70% to 90% observed a single time. Time point indicated: blood 2 weeks post-SBRT. Treatment denoted: 15 Gy SBRT to primary tumor, nephrectomy 4 weeks later. For this clone: Its antigen is not identified.

This CDR3 is built from 14 residues. With 7 bases removed from V and 0 bases from J, the gap between germline ends came to 12 bases. Germline assignment: CDR1 LNHDA and CDR2 SQIVND (reference sequence). Findings of the study overall: Top tumor clonotypes rose in blood 2 weeks post-radiation, then contracted.

This clonotype was obtained from a woman aged 65 to 85 with renal cell carcinoma. The sample here was blood, taken from a patient whose treatment included radiotherapy and nephrectomy. The chain links TRBV19 to TRBJ1-1; no firm D call. The chain's CDR3 is CASTLTRMNTEAFF. The CDR3 coding sequence is TGTGCCAGTACCCTCACCCGCATGAACACTGAAGCTTTCTTT.